This T cell receptor beta chain is from a study of T cell changes during pregnancy in multiple sclerosis. This CDR3 comprises 12 residues. V was shortened by 5 bases and J by 7 bases, with 9 bases between the two germline ends. The germline V gene has CDR1 SGHVS and CDR2 FQNEAQ. Assay used: immunoSEQ multiplex PCR; TCRdb lists only in-frame clones, some missing. The sample contains approximately 110,000 clones, 80% to 95% of which appear only once. The starting material was peripheral blood, obtained in the third trimester of pregnancy. This rearrangement joins TRBV7-8 to TRBJ2-1; D gene unclear. The sequence was collected from a female donor with multiple sclerosis, enrolled in a pregnancy study. CDR3 coding DNA: TGTGCCAGCAGCCGCGAGAGGAATGAGCAGTTCTTC. Translation: CASSRERNEQFF. Full variable domain (rest looked up from reference TRBV7-8 and TRBJ2-1): GAGVSQSPRYKVAKRGQDVALRCDPISGHVSLFWYQQALGQGPEFLTYFQNEAQLDKSGLPSDRFFAERPEGSVSTLKIQRTQQEDSAVYLCASSRERNEQFFGPGTRLTVL.